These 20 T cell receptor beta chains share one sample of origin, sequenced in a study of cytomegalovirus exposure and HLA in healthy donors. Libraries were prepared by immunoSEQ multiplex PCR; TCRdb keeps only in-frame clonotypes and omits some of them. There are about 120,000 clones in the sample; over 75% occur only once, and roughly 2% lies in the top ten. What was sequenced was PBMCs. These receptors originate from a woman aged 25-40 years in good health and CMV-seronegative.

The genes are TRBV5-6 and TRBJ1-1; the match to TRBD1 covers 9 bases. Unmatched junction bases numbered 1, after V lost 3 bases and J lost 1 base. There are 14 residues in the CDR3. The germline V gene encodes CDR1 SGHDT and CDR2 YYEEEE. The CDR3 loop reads CASSWDRANTEAFF. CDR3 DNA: TGTGCCAGCAGCTGGGACAGGGCGAACACTGAAGCTTTCTTT. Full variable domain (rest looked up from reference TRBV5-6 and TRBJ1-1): DAGVTQSPTHLIKTRGQQVTLRCSPKSGHDTVSWYQQALGQGPQFIFQYYEEEERQRGNFPDRFSGHQFPNYSSELNVNALLLGDSALYLCASSWDRANTEAFFGQGTRLTVV.

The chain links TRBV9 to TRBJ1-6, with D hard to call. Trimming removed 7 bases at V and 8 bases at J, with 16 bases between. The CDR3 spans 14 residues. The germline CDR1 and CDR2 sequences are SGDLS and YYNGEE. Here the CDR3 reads CASAAGGKYSPLHF. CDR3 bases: TGTGCCAGCGCGGCGGGAGGGAAATATTCACCCCTCCACTTT.

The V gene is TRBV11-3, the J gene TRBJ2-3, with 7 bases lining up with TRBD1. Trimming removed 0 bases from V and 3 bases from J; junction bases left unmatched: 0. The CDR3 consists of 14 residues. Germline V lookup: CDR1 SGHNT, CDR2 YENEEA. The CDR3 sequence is CASSLEQGTDTQYF. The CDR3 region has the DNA TGTGCCAGCAGCTTAGAACAGGGGACAGATACGCAGTATTTT.

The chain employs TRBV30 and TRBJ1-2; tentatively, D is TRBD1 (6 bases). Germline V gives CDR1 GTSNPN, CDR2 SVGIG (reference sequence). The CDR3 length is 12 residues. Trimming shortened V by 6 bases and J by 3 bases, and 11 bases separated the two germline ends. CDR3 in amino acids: CACRGADYGYTF. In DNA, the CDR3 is TGTGCCTGCCGGGGGGCTGACTATGGCTACACCTTC.

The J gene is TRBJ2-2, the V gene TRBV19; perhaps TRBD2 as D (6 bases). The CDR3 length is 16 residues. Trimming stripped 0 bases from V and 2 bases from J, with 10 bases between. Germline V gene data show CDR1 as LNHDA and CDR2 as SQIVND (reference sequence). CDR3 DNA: TGTGCCAGTAGTATAGAAGCGGGTTTCAACACCGGGGAGCTGTTTTTT. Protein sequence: CASSIEAGFNTGELFF. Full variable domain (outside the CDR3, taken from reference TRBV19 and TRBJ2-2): DGGITQSPKYLFRKEGQNVTLSCEQNLNHDAMYWYRQDPGQGLRLIYYSQIVNDFQKGDIAEGYSVSREKKESFPLTVTSAQKNPTAFYLCASSIEAGFNTGELFFGEGSRLTVL.

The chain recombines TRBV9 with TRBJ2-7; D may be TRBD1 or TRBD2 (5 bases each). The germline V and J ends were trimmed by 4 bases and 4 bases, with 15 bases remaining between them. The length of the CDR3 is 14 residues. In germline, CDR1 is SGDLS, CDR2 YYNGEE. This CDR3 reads CASSLAGSLYEQYF. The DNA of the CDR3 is TGTGCCAGCAGCCTAGCAGGGTCCCTTTACGAGCAGTACTTC.

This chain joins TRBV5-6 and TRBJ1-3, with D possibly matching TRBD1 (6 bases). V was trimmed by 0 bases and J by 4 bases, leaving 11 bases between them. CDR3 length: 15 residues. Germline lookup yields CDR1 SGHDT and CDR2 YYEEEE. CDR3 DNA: TGTGCCAGCAGCTTGGTAGGGACAAACGGAAACACCATATATTTT. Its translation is CASSLVGTNGNTIYF.

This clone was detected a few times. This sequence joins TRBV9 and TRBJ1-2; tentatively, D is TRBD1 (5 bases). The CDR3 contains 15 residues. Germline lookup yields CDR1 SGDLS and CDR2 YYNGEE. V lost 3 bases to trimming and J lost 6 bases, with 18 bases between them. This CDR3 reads CASSAQGLNRDGYTF. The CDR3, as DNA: TGTGCCAGCAGCGCCCAGGGTCTAAATCGGGATGGCTACACCTTC.

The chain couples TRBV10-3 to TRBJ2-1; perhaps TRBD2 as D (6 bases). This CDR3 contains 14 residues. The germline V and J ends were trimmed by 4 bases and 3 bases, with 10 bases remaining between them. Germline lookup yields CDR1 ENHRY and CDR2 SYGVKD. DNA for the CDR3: TGTGCCATCAGTGCCTCCGGGGGCTACAATGAGCAGTTCTTC. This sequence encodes CAISASGGYNEQFF.

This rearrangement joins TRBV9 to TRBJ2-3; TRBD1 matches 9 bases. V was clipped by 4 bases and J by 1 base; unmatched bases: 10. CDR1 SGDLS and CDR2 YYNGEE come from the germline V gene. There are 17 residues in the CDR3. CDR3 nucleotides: TGTGCCAGCAGCCCCCATCTCCGGGACAGGGGCACAGATACGCAGTATTTT. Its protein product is CASSPHLRDRGTDTQYF. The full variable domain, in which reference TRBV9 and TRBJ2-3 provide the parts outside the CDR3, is DSGVTQTPKHLITATGQRVTLRCSPRSGDLSVYWYQQSLDQGLQFLIQYYNGEERAKGNILERFSAQQFPDLHSELNLSSLELGDSALYFCASSPHLRDRGTDTQYFGPGTRLTVL.

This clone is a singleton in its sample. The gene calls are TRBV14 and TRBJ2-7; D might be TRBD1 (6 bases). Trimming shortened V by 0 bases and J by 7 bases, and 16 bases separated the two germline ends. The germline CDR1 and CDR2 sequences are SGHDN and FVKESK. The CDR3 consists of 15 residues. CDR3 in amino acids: CASSQDRGDSHEQYF. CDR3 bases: TGTGCCAGCAGCCAAGACAGGGGAGATTCACATGAGCAGTACTTC.

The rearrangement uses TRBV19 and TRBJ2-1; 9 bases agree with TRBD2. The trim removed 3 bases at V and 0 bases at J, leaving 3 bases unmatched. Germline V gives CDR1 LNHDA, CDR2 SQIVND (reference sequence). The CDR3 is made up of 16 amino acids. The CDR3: CASSILAGRSYNEQFF. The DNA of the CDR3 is TGTGCCAGTAGTATCCTAGCGGGGCGCTCCTACAATGAGCAGTTCTTC.

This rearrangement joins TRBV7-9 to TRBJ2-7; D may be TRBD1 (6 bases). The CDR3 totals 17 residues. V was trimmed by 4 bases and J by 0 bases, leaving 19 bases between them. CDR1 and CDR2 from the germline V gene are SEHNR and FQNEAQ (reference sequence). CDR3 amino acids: CASSSTRDTTPSYEQYF. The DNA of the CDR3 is TGTGCCAGCAGCTCCACTCGGGACACAACACCCTCCTACGAGCAGTACTTC.

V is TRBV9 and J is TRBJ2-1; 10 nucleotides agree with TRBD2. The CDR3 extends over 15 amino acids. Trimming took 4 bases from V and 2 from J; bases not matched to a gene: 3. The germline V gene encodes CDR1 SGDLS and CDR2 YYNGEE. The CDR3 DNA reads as TGTGCCAGCAGCCCCAGCGGGGGGGCCTACAATGAGCAGTTCTTC. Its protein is CASSPSGGAYNEQFF.

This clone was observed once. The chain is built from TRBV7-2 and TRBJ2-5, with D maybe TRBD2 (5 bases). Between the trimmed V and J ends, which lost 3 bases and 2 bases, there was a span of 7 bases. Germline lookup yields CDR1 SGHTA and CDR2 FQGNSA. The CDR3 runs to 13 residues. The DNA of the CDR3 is TGTGCCAGCAGCTTGAGACTACAAGAGACCCAGTACTTC. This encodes CASSLRLQETQYF.

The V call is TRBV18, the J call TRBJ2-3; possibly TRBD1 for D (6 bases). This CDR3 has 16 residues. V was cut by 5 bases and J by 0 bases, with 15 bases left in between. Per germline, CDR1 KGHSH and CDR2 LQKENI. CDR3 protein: CASSSLPTGSTDTQYF. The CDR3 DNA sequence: TGTGCCAGCTCATCTCTGCCGACAGGCAGCACAGATACGCAGTATTTT.

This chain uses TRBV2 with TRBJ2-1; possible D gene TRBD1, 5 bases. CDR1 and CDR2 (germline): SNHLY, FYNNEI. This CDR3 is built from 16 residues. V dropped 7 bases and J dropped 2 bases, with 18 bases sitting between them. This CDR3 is CASTLTVGEPYNEQFF. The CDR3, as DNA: TGTGCCAGCACACTCACGGTAGGGGAACCCTACAATGAGCAGTTCTTC. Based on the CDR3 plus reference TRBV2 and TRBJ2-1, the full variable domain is EPEVTQTPSHQVTQMGQEVILRCVPISNHLYFYWYRQILGQKVEFLVSFYNNEISEKSEIFDDQFSVERPDGSNFTLKIRSTKLEDSAMYFCASTLTVGEPYNEQFFGPGTRLTVL.

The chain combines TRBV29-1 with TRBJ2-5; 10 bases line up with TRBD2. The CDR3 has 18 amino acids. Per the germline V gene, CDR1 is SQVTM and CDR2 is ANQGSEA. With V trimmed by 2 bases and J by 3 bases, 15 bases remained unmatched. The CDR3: CSVESGLAGADIKETQYF. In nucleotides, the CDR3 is TGCAGCGTTGAATCTGGGCTAGCGGGGGCTGATATAAAAGAGACCCAGTACTTC.

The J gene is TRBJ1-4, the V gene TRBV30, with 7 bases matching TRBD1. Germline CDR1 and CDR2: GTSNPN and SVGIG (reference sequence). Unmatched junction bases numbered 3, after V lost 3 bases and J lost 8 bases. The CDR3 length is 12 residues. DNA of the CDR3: TGTGCCTGGAGCCAGGGACAGGAAAAACTGTTTTTT. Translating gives CAWSQGQEKLFF.

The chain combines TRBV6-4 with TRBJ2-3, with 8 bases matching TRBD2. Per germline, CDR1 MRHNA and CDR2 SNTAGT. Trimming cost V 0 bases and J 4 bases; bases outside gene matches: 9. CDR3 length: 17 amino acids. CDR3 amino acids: CASSDSSAGGPSDTQYF. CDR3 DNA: TGTGCCAGCAGTGACTCTTCCGCGGGGGGCCCCTCAGATACGCAGTATTTT.